What follows is one TCR beta chain and its context. Its antigen is currently unknown. This entry comes from a study of molecular identifiers for immune sequencing clone quantification. Study-wide background: For replicates, RNA isolated from roughly 20,000 or 100,000 naive CD8 cells was divided into five portions, of which four were sequenced. Study results and caveats: Clones with over 20 RNA copies captured over 98% of effector molecules but under 1% of naive ones.

TCRdb passed the PCR reads through MiXCR, listing each CDR3 protein once. Among approximately 550,000 distinct CDR3 sequences listed, approximately 25% were seen once. Naive CD8 sequencing libraries were generated from approximately 20,000 to 1,000,000 sorted cells, with 10%, 30% or 50% RNA as input. Researchers sorted naive CD8 T cells as cells that were CD8+CD4-CCR7+CD45RA+. CDR1 and CDR2 from the germline V gene are SGHDN and FVKESK. The V end was cut by 0 bases, the J end by 6 bases, with 17 bases between. The CDR3 loop spans 16 amino acids. The rearrangement uses TRBV14 and TRBJ1-2; perhaps TRBD1 as D (5 bases). This receptor was taken from a human donor in good health. Some libraries in this study had Jurkat cell RNA spiked in. Material for sequencing was naive CD8+ T cells from blood, with Jurkat cell RNA spiked in. Subset indicated: FACS-sorted CD8+CD4-CCR7+CD45RA+ naive T cells. CDR3 nucleotides: TGTGCCAGCAGCCAAGATTTAAGGGGAATGGTAGATGGCTACACCTTC. It translates to CASSQDLRGMVDGYTF.